The entry that follows covers one TCR delta chain sequence. Only a few counts were recorded for this clone. The antigen it recognizes is unknown. Base qualities are not at hand, and no much larger clone is one base apart. Reads for this sample came from an Illumina MiSeq. With CATT, TCRdb called clones again from the public reads; duplicate DNA rows were later joined. This sample is represented by fewer than 12,000 delta-chain clones; around 8.2% of them were singletons. The biggest ten clones account for roughly 10% of the sample. The CDR3 numbers 25 residues from cysteine through phenylalanine. The CDR3 DNA has 75 bases and is translated from base 1. According to the germline V gene, CDR1 reads GEAIGNYY and CDR2 reads EKD. Compared with germline, V lacks 2 bases and J lacks 1 base; bases without a gene match: 31. This entry comes from a study of gamma-delta chains in newborns, infants, children (dated 2019 in TCRdb). In terms of the full investigation: In the study title, it is stated that polyclonal expansion of innate gammadelta T cells is driven by microbial exposure immediately after birth. The study examined the way microbial exposure affected innate gammadelta T cell populations in human newborns right after birth.

The V and J segments used are TRDV2 and TRDJ1, with 12 bases matching TRDD3. Sequencing input: blood. The source is a child who was a newborn, infant or young child, either healthy, febrile or measles-vaccinated (not recorded which). Here the CDR3 is given as CACDKMPHSSTVNWGIHVLTDKLIF. The sequence in DNA is TGTGCCTGTGACAAAATGCCTCATTCCTCCACGGTAAACTGGGGGATACACGTACTCACCGATAAACTCATCTTT.